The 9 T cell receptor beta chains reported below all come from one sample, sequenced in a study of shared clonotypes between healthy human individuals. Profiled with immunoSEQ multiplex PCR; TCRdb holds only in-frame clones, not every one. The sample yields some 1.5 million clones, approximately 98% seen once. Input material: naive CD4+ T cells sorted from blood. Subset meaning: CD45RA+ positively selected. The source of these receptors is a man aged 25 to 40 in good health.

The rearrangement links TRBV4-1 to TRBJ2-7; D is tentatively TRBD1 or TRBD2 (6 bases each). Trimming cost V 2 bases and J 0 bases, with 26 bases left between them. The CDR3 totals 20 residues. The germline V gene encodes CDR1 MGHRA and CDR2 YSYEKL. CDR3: CASSQTFVENGGTSSYEQYF. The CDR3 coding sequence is TGCGCCAGCAGCCAAACGTTCGTCGAGAACGGGGGCACAAGCTCCTACGAGCAGTACTTC.

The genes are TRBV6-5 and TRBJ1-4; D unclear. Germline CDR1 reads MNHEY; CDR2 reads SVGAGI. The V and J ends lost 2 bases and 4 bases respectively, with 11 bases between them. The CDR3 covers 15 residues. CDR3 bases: TGTGCCAGCAGTTACGGGTTAGGCATTAATGAAAAACTGTTTTTT. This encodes CASSYGLGINEKLFF.

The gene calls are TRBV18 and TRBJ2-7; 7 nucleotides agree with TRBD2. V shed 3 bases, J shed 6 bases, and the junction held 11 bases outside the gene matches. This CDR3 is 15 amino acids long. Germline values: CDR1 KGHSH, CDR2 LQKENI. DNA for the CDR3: TGTGCCAGCTCACCCCAGCGGGAAAGATCGTCCGAGCAGTACTTC. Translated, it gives CASSPQRERSSEQYF.

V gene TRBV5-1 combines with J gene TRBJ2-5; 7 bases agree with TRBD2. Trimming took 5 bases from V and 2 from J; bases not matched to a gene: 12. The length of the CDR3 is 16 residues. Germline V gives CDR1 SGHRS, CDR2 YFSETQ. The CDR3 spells CASRPRGVAPQETQYF. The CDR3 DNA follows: TGCGCCAGCAGGCCTCGGGGGGTCGCGCCACAAGAGACCCAGTACTTC. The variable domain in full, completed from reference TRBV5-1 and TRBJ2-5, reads KAGVTQTPRYLIKTRGQQVTLSCSPISGHRSVSWYQQTPGQGLQFLFEYFSETQRNKGNFPGRFSGRQFSNSRSEMNVSTLELGDSALYLCASRPRGVAPQETQYFGPGTRLLVL.

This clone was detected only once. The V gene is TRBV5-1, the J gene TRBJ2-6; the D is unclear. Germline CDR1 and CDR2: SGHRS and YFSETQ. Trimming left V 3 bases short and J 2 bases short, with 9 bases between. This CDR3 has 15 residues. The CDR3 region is CASSYAEAGANVLTF. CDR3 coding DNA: TGCGCCAGCAGCTACGCAGAAGCTGGGGCCAACGTCCTGACTTTC.

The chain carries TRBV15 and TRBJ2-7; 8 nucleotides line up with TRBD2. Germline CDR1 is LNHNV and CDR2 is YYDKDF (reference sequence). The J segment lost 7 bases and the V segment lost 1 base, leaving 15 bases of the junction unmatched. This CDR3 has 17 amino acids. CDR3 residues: CATSRVSFSGTSGEQYF. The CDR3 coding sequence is TGTGCCACCAGCAGAGTCTCCTTTAGCGGGACGTCGGGTGAGCAGTACTTC.

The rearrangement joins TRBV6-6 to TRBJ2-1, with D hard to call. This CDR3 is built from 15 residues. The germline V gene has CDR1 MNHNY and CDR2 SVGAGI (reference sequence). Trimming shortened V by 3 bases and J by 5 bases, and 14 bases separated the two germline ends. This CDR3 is CASSYVGPSNNEQFF. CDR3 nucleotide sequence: TGTGCCAGCAGTTATGTGGGCCCTAGTAACAATGAGCAGTTCTTC.

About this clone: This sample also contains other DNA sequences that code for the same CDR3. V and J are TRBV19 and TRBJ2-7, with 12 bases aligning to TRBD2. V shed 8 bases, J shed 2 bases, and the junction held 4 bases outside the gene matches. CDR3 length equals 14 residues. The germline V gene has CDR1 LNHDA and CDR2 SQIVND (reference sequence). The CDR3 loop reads CASSLAGGTYEQYF. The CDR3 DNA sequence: TGTGCCAGTTCCCTAGCGGGAGGGACCTACGAGCAGTACTTC.

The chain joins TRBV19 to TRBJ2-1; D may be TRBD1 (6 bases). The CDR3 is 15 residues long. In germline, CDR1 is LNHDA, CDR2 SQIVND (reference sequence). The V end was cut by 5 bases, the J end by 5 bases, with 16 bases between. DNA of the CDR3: TGTGCCAGTAGTCCCGGACAGTGGGGGCACAATGAGCAGTTCTTC. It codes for CASSPGQWGHNEQFF.